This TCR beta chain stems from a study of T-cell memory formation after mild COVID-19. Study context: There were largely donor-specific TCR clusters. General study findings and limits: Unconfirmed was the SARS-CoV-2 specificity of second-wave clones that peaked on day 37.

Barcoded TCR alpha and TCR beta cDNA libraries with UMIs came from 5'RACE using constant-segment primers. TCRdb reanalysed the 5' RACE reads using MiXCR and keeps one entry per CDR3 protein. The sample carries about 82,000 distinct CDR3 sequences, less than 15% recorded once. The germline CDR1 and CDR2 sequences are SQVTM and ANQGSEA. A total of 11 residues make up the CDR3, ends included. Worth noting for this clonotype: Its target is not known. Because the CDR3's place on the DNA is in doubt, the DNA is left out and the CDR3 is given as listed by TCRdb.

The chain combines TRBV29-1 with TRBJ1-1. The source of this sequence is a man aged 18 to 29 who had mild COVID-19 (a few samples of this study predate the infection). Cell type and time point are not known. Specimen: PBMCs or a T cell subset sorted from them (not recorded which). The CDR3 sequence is CSVGLGTEDFF.